The 32 T cell receptor beta chains below all came from one sample that was sequenced in a study of beta chain features in type 1 diabetes. Findings and limits, study-wide: Shortening that was moderate but significant affected the TCRB CDR3s of Type 1 diabetes patients in all four CD4+ subsets.

Antigen specificity for these receptors is unknown. Every isolated RNA sample was fully reverse transcribed, so sequencing captured expressed TCRB transcripts. Sequenced by immunoSEQ multiplex PCR; TCRdb stores in-frame clones only, minus some. The table lists around 310,000 clones, about 13% of them singletons. The sample consisted of naive CD4+ T cells from blood. All receptors come from a woman aged 18-29 years with type 1 diabetes.

This clone was counted between two and nine times. The V and J genes are TRBV7-2 and TRBJ2-4; D not resolved. The CDR3 has 12 residues. Germline-derived CDR1 and CDR2 are SGHTA and FQGNSA. V lost 5 bases, J lost 9 bases, and 11 bases lay in between. CDR3 DNA sequence: TGTGCCAGCAGCCCAGGCCAGAGCATTCAGTACTTC. This codes for CASSPGQSIQYF.

V gene TRBV5-1 combines with J gene TRBJ2-1; 14 bases match TRBD2. The CDR3 consists of 21 residues. The V gene's germline CDR1 is SGHRS and CDR2 YFSETQ. With V trimmed by 1 base and J by 0 bases, 12 bases remained unmatched. The CDR3 reads CASSLRPPGLAGVDSYNEQFF. CDR3 nucleotides: TGCGCCAGCAGCTTGAGGCCCCCGGGACTAGCGGGAGTCGACTCCTACAATGAGCAGTTCTTC.

The CDR3 loop reads CASSQTTGTRLDTQYF. CDR3 bases: TGTGCCAGCAGTCAAACCACCGGGACTAGACTAGATACGCAGTATTTT. The chain recombines TRBV7-3 with TRBJ2-3; 8 bases align to TRBD2. This CDR3 comprises 16 residues. Germline assignment: CDR1 SGHTA and CDR2 FQGTGA. The V gene end was trimmed by 6 bases and the J gene end by 5 bases; junction bases not matched to a gene: 13.

This clone was observed a few times. Mismatch with germline at one junction end may stem from a read error. The genes are TRBV20-1 and TRBJ2-5, with D hard to call. The CDR3 loop spans 10 amino acids. CDR1 is DFQATT, CDR2 SNEGSKA, per germline (reference sequence). The CDR3 loop is CAAAWETQYF. DNA of the CDR3: TGTGCGGCAGCTTGGGAGACCCAGTACTTC.

This clone was observed a handful of times. V gene TRBV7-2 combines with J gene TRBJ2-4, with TRBD2 matching over 14 bases. V dropped 0 bases and J dropped 8; count of bases not matched to a gene: 9. Germline CDR1 SGHTA, CDR2 FQGNSA. The CDR3 sequence is 18 residues long. The CDR3 nucleotides are TGTGCCAGCAGCTTAGCCCTCAGACTAGCGGGAGGGCCGGACATTCAGTACTTC. Its protein product is CASSLALRLAGGPDIQYF.

The chain combines TRBV20-1 with TRBJ1-1; D is unclear. This CDR3 has 11 amino acids. Germline values: CDR1 DFQATT, CDR2 SNEGSKA (reference sequence). Trimming took 3 bases from V and 7 from J, leaving 9 bases between them. The DNA for the CDR3 is TGCAGTGCTAGTGAAACGGGTGAAGCTTTCTTT. Translation: CSASETGEAFF.

This clone was seen only a few times. This chain links TRBV18 with TRBJ2-1; TRBD2 aligns across 7 bases. Germline V gene lookup returns CDR1 KGHSH and CDR2 LQKENI. The ends lost 3 bases at V and 10 bases at J; junction bases unmatched: 6. This CDR3 is 13 amino acids long. CDR3 region: CASSPAGREEQFF. The CDR3 DNA reads as TGTGCCAGCTCACCCGCGGGGAGGGAGGAGCAGTTCTTC.

This clone was observed a few times. The chain couples TRBV7-8 to TRBJ2-7, with TRBD2 matching 11 bases. V lost 4 bases, J lost 3 bases, and 5 bases stayed unmatched. Germline V CDR1 and CDR2: SGHVS, FQNEAQ. This CDR3 has 15 residues. CDR3 DNA sequence: TGTGCCAGCAGCTCCACACTAGCGGGGGACTACGAGCAGTACTTC. Encoded protein: CASSSTLAGDYEQYF.

The chain carries TRBV13 and TRBJ2-2; D unresolved. V dropped 0 bases and J dropped 4 bases, with 6 bases sitting between them. Germline assignment: CDR1 PRHDT and CDR2 FYEKMQ (reference sequence). There are 14 residues in the CDR3. The CDR3 sequence: CASSLGESTGELFF. CDR3 in DNA: TGTGCCAGCAGCTTAGGGGAGAGCACCGGGGAGCTGTTTTTT.

This clone appeared a few times. The chain links TRBV29-1 to TRBJ2-5; 10 bases are a match to TRBD1. CDR1 is SQVTM and CDR2 is ANQGSEA in the germline V gene. This CDR3 region has 16 residues. The V gene end was trimmed by 5 bases and the J gene end by 5 bases; junction bases not matched to a gene: 14. As DNA, the CDR3 is TGCAGCGTTTATCCAGGCGCCGGGACAGGGGAGGAGACCCAGTACTTC. Encoded protein: CSVYPGAGTGEETQYF.

The table lists this clone with a few counts. This sequence joins TRBV29-1 and TRBJ1-5; 11 positions agree with TRBD1. Trimming took 6 bases from V and 11 from J; bases not matched to a gene: 3. Germline loops: CDR1 SQVTM, CDR2 ANQGSEA. This CDR3 contains 11 residues. CDR3 in amino acids: CSVPGQGAQHF. DNA for the CDR3: TGCAGCGTCCCGGGACAGGGGGCCCAGCATTTT.

A word on this clone: A much larger clone differs by one base, so this may be a read error. J is TRBJ2-7 and V is TRBV4-3; 9 bases fit TRBD2. Germline CDR1 and CDR2: LGHNA and YSLEER. The V gene end was trimmed by 5 bases and the J gene end by 3 bases; junction bases not matched to a gene: 8. The CDR3 sequence is 15 residues long. CDR3 nucleotide sequence: TGCGCCAGCAGCTTACGTCTAGCGGGAAACTACGAGCAGTACGTC. The encoded protein is CASSLRLAGNYEQYV.

This clone was picked up a small number of times. The chain employs TRBV9 and TRBJ2-1; 8 nucleotides line up with TRBD1. The CDR3 sequence is 14 residues long. Per the germline V gene, CDR1 is SGDLS and CDR2 is YYNGEE. V gave up 3 bases and J gave up 8 bases; unmatched junction bases: 7. The CDR3 region is CASSARDRFYEQFF. For the CDR3, the DNA is TGTGCCAGCAGCGCTAGGGACAGGTTCTATGAGCAGTTCTTC.

V gene TRBV7-9 combines with J gene TRBJ2-2, with D perhaps matching TRBD2 (6 bases). Looked up from germline, CDR1 is SEHNR and CDR2 is FQNEAQ (reference sequence). V was trimmed by 5 bases and J by 6 bases, leaving 16 bases between them. CDR3 length equals 15 residues. DNA of the CDR3: TGTGCCAGCAGCCCTCTGGAGGGGATCTCCGGGGAGCTGTTTTTT. It codes for CASSPLEGISGELFF. Supplemented by reference TRBV7-9 and TRBJ2-2, the full variable domain reads DTGVSQNPRHKITKRGQNVTFRCDPISEHNRLYWYRQTLGQGPEFLTYFQNEAQLEKSRLLSDRFSAERPKGSFSTLEIQRTEQGDSAMYLCASSPLEGISGELFFGEGSRLTVL.

This clone turned up a few times. The gene calls are TRBV19 and TRBJ1-2; the D is unclear. CDR1 and CDR2 from the germline V gene are LNHDA and SQIVND (reference sequence). This CDR3 comprises 13 residues. V was pared by 4 bases and J by 0 bases, with 6 bases between. The CDR3 is CASSRGANYGYTF. CDR3 DNA sequence: TGTGCCAGTAGTAGAGGAGCTAACTATGGCTACACCTTC. The full variable domain, in which reference TRBV19 and TRBJ1-2 provide the parts outside the CDR3, is DGGITQSPKYLFRKEGQNVTLSCEQNLNHDAMYWYRQDPGQGLRLIYYSQIVNDFQKGDIAEGYSVSREKKESFPLTVTSAQKNPTAFYLCASSRGANYGYTFGSGTRLTVV.

This sequence joins TRBV7-9 and TRBJ1-1, with a tentative D call TRBD1 (6 bases). Germline lookup yields CDR1 SEHNR and CDR2 FQNEAQ (reference sequence). The CDR3 is 13 residues long. V was trimmed by 5 bases and J by 10 bases, leaving 17 bases between them. CDR3 sequence: CASSASGGRRAFF. The CDR3 DNA follows: TGTGCCAGCAGCGCCTCGGGGGGCAGACGAGCTTTCTTT.

The chain links TRBV6-5 to TRBJ2-7; a possible D gene is TRBD2 (6 bases). The CDR3 totals 13 residues. V was cut by 6 bases and J by 3 bases, with 12 bases left in between. CDR1 is MNHEY and CDR2 is SVGAGI in the germline V gene. In nucleotides, the CDR3 is TGTGCCAGCAGACGGGGGAGTCACTACGAGCAGTACTTC. Residues: CASRRGSHYEQYF.

The V and J genes are TRBV28 and TRBJ2-1, with TRBD1 matching 9 bases. The CDR3 is made up of 15 amino acids. CDR1 MDHEN and CDR2 SYDVKM come from the germline V gene. The V and J ends lost 4 bases and 4 bases, in that order; junction bases with no gene match: 5. The CDR3: CASSSGGTGYNEQFF. DNA for the CDR3: TGTGCCAGCAGTTCTGGTGGGACAGGGTACAATGAGCAGTTCTTC.

CDR3 nucleotides: TGTGCCAGCAGCCCCGGAGCTTTCTTT. This translates into CASSPGAFF. This chain joins TRBV28 and TRBJ1-1; no clear D gene. The CDR3 length is 9 residues. V was cut by 6 bases and J by 10 bases, with 6 bases left in between. Germline V gives CDR1 MDHEN, CDR2 SYDVKM.

A few counts support this clone. The gene calls are TRBV28 and TRBJ2-5; 15 bases fit TRBD2. Germline V lookup: CDR1 MDHEN, CDR2 SYDVKM. The CDR3 spans 15 residues. The junction had 5 bases not matched to a gene; V was cut back by 6 bases and J by 6 bases. The CDR3 reads CASSRTSGRGKTQYF. In DNA form, the CDR3 reads TGTGCCAGCAGCCGGACTAGCGGGAGGGGGAAGACCCAGTACTTC.

The chain uses TRBV18 and TRBJ1-4; 8 nucleotides line up with TRBD1. V was pared by 3 bases and J by 5 bases, with 5 bases of the junction left unmatched. The germline gives CDR1 KGHSH, CDR2 LQKENI. This CDR3 comprises 15 residues. The chain's CDR3 is CASSPPRQGNEKLFF. The CDR3 region has the DNA TGTGCCAGCTCACCCCCCCGACAGGGGAATGAAAAACTGTTTTTT. Full variable domain (rest looked up from reference TRBV18 and TRBJ1-4): NAGVMQNPRHLVRRRGQEARLRCSPMKGHSHVYWYRQLPEEGLKFMVYLQKENIIDESGMPKERFSAEFPKEGPSILRIQQVVRGDSAAYFCASSPPRQGNEKLFFGSGTQLSVL.

This clone was picked up a small number of times. The gene calls are TRBV29-1 and TRBJ1-2, with D possibly TRBD1 on 5 matching bases. Looked up from germline, CDR1 is SQVTM and CDR2 is ANQGSEA. Trimming pared 1 base from V and 6 bases from J, leaving 9 bases between. The CDR3 has 12 residues. CDR3 nucleotides: TGCAGCGTTGAAGCGCTAGGGGATGGCTACACCTTC. Its protein is CSVEALGDGYTF. Drawing the rest from reference TRBV29-1 and TRBJ1-2, the complete variable domain is SAVISQKPSRDICQRGTSLTIQCQVDSQVTMMFWYRQQPGQSLTLIATANQGSEATYESGFVIDKFPISRPNLTFSTLTVSNMSPEDSSIYLCSVEALGDGYTFGSGTRLTVV.

This clone was observed a handful of times. The chain carries TRBV27 and TRBJ2-2; TRBD2 matches 13 bases. Germline CDR1 and CDR2: MNHEY and SMNVEV (reference sequence). The CDR3 length is 15 residues. V shed 10 bases and J 2 bases; nucleotides not matched to a gene: 4. The CDR3 coding sequence is TGTGCCACCCAGGGACTAGCGGGAAACACCGGGGAGCTGTTTTTT. The encoded protein is CATQGLAGNTGELFF.

This clone was counted a few times. The chain links TRBV15 to TRBJ1-5, with a possible D match to TRBD1 (6 bases). The CDR3 totals 16 residues. Trimming removed 0 bases from V and 5 bases from J, with 14 bases in between. Germline CDR1 is LNHNV and CDR2 is YYDKDF (reference sequence). CDR3: CATSRDLTGRDQPQHF. The CDR3 DNA follows: TGTGCCACCAGCAGAGATCTTACAGGGAGGGATCAGCCCCAGCATTTT.

This clone came up a few times. The chain combines TRBV11-2 with TRBJ2-5, with 7 bases matching TRBD2. CDR1 and CDR2 (germline): SGHAT, FQNNGV. This CDR3 has 15 residues. Trimming removed 2 bases from V and 7 bases from J; junction bases left unmatched: 10. CDR3: CASSLSGGAGGTQYF. The CDR3 nucleotides are TGTGCCAGCAGCTTATCGGGAGGAGCCGGGGGGACCCAGTACTTC.

There are a few counts of this clone. This rearrangement joins TRBV5-4 to TRBJ1-1; D is perhaps TRBD1 (6 bases). Trimming removed 4 bases from V and 3 bases from J, with 13 bases in between. The CDR3 contains 14 residues. Germline loops: CDR1 SGHNT, CDR2 YYREEE (reference sequence). The CDR3 DNA is TGTGCCAGCAGCCTGGACAGCAGCTACACTGAAGCTTTCTTT. Its translation is CASSLDSSYTEAFF.

The V and J genes are TRBV9 and TRBJ2-1, with 8 bases identical to TRBD2. Germline V gene data show CDR1 as SGDLS and CDR2 as YYNGEE. Trimming removed 3 bases from V and 2 bases from J; junction bases left unmatched: 4. The CDR3 totals 15 residues. CDR3 protein: CASSESGSTYNEQFF. CDR3 in DNA: TGTGCCAGCAGCGAAAGCGGGAGCACCTACAATGAGCAGTTCTTC.

The chain combines TRBV21-1 with TRBJ2-1; the table names TRBD2, a call not compared with the DNA. TRBV21-1 is reported as a pseudogene. The CDR3 consists of 19 residues. The CDR3 DNA follows: TGTGCCAGCAGCAAATCATGGGGATCTAGCTTCGGGGGAAACAATGAGCAGTTCTTC. This codes for CASSKSWGSSFGGNNEQFF.

The J gene is TRBJ2-5, the V gene TRBV7-9; maybe TRBD1 (6 bases). V was trimmed by 4 bases and J by 5 bases, leaving 29 bases between them. The CDR3 covers 19 residues. Germline values: CDR1 SEHNR, CDR2 FQNEAQ (reference sequence). In DNA form, the CDR3 reads TGTGCCAGCAGCTCAAGGGCGACAGGAGCGAAGGGGCCTCGGGAGACCCAGTACTTC. It translates to CASSSRATGAKGPRETQYF.

This clone was detected a few times. The chain carries TRBV29-1 and TRBJ2-3, with D perhaps matching TRBD2 (6 bases). Germline V CDR1 and CDR2: SQVTM, ANQGSEA. The CDR3 runs to 14 residues. The ends were cut back, 6 bases at V and 2 bases at J, with 15 bases in the middle. The CDR3 DNA follows: TGCAGCGTCTCCCCGGACTACCTCACAGATACGCAGTATTTT. Its translation is CSVSPDYLTDTQYF.

The chain joins TRBV12-5 to TRBJ2-5; 8 positions agree with TRBD1. V lost 2 bases to trimming and J lost 5 bases; unmatched junction nucleotides: 1. Germline CDR1 and CDR2: LGHNT and FRNRAP. This CDR3 is built from 13 residues. CDR3 sequence (DNA): TGTGCTAGTGGTTTGCACAGGGGGGAGACCCAGTACTTC. Translating gives CASGLHRGETQYF.

The chain joins TRBV11-2 to TRBJ2-3; 7 nucleotides line up with TRBD2. CDR3 size: 14 residues. CDR1 and CDR2 (germline): SGHAT, FQNNGV. J was trimmed by 4 bases and V by 6 bases; bases with no gene match: 7. The CDR3 loop reads CASRLLAGADTQYF. The CDR3 nucleotides read TGTGCCAGCAGGCTCCTGGCGGGAGCAGATACGCAGTATTTT.